This T cell receptor beta chain was found in a study of beta chain features in type 1 diabetes. Study findings and constraints: TCRB CDR3 length was moderately but significantly reduced in all four CD4+ subsets of Type 1 diabetes patients. HLA influence on TCRB rearrangement stayed unresolved here.

The CDR3 has 14 amino acids. Germline CDR1 and CDR2: PRHDT and FYEKMQ (reference sequence). Deletions cut 5 bases from V and 1 base from J, with 11 bases between. The study reverse transcribed the entire isolated RNA, so it sequenced expressed TCRB transcripts. Reads from naive, central memory and regulatory T cell samples averaged roughly 3.8 million. Libraries were prepared by immunoSEQ multiplex PCR; TCRdb keeps only in-frame clonotypes and omits some of them. The sample carries around 650,000 clones, roughly an eighth recorded once. The collection from each donor was one heparinised blood draw averaging approximately 110 mL. Each sorted population was over 95% pure. This clone appeared a few times. Its specificity is not known.

The sequence derives from a man aged 25 to 40 with type 1 diabetes. The chain couples TRBV13 to TRBJ1-1; possible D gene TRBD1, 6 bases. The sample consisted of naive CD4+ T cells from blood. The CDR3 protein is CASSPRTANTEAFF. The CDR3 DNA is TGTGCCAGCAGCCCGCGGACAGCGAACACTGAAGCTTTCTTT.